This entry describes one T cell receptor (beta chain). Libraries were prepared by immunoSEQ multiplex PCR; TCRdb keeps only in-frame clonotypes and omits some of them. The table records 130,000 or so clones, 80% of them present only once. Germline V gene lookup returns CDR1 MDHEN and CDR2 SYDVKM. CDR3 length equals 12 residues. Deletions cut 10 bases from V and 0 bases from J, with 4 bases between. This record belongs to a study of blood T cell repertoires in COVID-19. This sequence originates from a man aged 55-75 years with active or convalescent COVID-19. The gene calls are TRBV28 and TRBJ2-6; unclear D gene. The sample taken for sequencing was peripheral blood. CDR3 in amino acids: CATNSGANVLTF. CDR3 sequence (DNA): TGTGCCACCAACTCTGGGGCCAACGTCCTGACTTTC.